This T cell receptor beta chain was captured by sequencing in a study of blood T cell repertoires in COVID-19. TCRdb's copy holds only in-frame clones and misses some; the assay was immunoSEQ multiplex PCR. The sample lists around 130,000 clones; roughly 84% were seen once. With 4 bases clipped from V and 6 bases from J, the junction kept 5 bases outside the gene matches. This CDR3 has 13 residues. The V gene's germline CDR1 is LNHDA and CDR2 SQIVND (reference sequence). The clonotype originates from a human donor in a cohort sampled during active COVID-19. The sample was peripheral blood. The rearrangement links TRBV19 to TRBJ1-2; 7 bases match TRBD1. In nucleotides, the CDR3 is TGTGCCAGTAGTAGAACTGGACAGGATGGCTACACCTTC. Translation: CASSRTGQDGYTF.